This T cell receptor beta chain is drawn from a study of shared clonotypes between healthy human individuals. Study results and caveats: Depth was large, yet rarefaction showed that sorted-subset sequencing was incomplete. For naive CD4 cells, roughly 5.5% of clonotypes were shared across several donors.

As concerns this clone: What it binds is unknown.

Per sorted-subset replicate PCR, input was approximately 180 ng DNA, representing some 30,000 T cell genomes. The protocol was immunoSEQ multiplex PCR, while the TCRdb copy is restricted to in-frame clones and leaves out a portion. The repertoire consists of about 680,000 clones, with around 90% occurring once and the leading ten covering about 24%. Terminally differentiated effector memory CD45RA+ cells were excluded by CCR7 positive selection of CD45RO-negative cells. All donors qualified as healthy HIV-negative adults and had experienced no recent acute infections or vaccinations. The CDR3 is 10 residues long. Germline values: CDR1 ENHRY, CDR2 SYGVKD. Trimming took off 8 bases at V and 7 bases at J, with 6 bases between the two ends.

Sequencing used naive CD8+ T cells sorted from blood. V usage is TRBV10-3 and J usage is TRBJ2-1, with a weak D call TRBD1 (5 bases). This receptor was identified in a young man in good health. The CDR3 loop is CAIGANEQFF. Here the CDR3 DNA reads TGTGCCATCGGGGCTAATGAGCAGTTCTTC.